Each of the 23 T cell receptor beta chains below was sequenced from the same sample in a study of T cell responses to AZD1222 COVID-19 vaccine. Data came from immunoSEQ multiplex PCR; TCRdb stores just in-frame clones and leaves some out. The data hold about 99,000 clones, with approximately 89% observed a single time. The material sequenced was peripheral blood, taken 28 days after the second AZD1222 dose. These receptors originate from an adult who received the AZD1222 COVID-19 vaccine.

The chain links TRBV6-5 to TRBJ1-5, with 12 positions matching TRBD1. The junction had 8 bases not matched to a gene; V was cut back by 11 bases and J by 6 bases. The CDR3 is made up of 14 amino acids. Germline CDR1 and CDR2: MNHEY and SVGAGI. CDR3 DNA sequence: TGTGCCTCGGGGACAGGGGGCGATTCTCAGCCCCAGCATTTT. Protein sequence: CASGTGGDSQPQHF.

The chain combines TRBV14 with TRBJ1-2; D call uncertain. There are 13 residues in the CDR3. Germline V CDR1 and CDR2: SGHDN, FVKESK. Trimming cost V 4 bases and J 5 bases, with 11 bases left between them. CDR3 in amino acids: CASSLKVGYGYTF. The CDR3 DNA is TGTGCCAGCAGCCTCAAGGTCGGATATGGCTACACCTTC.

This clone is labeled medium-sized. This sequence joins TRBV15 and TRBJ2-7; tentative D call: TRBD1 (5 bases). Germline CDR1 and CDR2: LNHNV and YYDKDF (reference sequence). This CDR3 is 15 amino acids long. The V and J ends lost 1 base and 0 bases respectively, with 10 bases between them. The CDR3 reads CATSRAVDNSYEQYF. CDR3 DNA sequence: TGTGCCACCAGCAGAGCCGTGGACAACTCCTACGAGCAGTACTTC.

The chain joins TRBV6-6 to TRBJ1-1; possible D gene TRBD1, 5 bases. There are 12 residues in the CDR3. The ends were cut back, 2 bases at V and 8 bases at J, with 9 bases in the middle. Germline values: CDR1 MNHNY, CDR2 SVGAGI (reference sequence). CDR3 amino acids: CASSYPGGEAFF. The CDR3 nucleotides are TGTGCCAGCAGTTACCCGGGGGGAGAAGCTTTCTTT.

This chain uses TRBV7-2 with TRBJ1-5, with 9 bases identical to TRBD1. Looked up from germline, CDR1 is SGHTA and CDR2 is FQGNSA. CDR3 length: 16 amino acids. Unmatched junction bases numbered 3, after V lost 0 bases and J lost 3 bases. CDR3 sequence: CASSLAGTGPNQPQHF. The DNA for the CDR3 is TGTGCCAGCAGCTTAGCGGGGACAGGGCCCAATCAGCCCCAGCATTTT.

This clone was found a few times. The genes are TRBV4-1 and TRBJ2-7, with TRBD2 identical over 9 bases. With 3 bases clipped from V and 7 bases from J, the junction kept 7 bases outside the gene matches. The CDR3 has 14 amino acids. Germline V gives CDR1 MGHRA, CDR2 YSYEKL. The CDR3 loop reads CASSHLAGVYEQYF. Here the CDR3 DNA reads TGCGCCAGCAGCCATTTAGCGGGAGTATATGAGCAGTACTTC.

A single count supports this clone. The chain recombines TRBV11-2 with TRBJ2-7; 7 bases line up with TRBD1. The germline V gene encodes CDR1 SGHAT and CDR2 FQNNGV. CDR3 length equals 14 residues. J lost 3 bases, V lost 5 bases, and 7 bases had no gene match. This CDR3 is CASSLGDRDYEQYF. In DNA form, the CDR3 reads TGTGCCAGCAGCCTCGGTGACAGGGACTACGAGCAGTACTTC.

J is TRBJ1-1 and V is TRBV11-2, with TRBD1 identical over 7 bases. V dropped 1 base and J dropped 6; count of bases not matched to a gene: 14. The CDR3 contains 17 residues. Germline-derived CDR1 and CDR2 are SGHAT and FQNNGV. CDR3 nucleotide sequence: TGTGCCAGCAGCTTAGGGACCCTTACAGGGGTGAGGGCTGAAGCTTTCTTT. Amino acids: CASSLGTLTGVRAEAFF.

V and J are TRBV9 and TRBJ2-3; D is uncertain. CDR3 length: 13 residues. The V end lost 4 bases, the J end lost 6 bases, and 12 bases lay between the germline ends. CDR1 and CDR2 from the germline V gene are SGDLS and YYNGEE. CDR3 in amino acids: CASSRLSVDTQYF. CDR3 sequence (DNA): TGTGCCAGCAGCAGATTGAGTGTTGATACGCAGTATTTT.

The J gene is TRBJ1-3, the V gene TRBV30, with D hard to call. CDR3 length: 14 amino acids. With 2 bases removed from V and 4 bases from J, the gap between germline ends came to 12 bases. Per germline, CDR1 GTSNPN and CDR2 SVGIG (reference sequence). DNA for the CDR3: TGTGCCTGGAGTCGGGTTACATACGGAAACACCATATATTTT. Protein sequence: CAWSRVTYGNTIYF. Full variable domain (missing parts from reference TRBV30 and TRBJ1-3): SQTIHQWPATLVQPVGSPLSLECTVEGTSNPNLYWYRQAAGRGLQLLFYSVGIGQISSEVPQNLSASRPQDRQFILSSKKLLLSDSGFYLCAWSRVTYGNTIYFGEGSWLTVV.

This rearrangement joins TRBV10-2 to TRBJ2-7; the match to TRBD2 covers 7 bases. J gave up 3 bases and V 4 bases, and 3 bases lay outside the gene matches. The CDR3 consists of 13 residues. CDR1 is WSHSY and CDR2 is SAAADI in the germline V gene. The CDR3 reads CASSALAVYEQYF. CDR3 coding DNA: TGCGCCAGCAGTGCCCTAGCGGTCTACGAGCAGTACTTC.

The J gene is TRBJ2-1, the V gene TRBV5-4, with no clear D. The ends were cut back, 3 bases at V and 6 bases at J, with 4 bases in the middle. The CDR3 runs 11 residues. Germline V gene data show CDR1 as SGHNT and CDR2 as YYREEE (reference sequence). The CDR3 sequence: CASSWGNEQFF. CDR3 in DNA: TGTGCCAGCAGCTGGGGCAATGAGCAGTTCTTC.

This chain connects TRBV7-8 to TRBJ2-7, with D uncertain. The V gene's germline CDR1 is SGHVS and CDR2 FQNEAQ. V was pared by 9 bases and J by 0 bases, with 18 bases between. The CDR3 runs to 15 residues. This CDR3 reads CASTQPGPSSYEQYF. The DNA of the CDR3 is TGTGCCAGTACCCAGCCCGGGCCAAGCTCCTACGAGCAGTACTTC.

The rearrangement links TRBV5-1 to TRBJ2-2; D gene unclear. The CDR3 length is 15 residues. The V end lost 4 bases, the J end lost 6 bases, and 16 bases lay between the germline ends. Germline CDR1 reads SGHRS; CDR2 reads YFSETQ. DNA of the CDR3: TGCGCCAGCAGCCTCGAATCCCCCCCAGCCGGGGAGCTGTTTTTT. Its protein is CASSLESPPAGELFF.

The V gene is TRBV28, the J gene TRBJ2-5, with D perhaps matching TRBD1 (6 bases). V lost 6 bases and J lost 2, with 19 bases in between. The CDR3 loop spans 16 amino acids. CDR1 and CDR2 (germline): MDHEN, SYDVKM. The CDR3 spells CASSSTLPGTQETQYF. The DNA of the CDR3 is TGTGCCAGCAGCTCGACACTTCCAGGGACACAAGAGACCCAGTACTTC.

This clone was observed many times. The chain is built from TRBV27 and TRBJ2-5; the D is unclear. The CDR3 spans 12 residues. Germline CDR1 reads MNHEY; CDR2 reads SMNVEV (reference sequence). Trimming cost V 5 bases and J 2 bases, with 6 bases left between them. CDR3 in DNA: TGTGCCAGCAGTCCACAGCAAGAGACCCAGTACTTC. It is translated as CASSPQQETQYF.

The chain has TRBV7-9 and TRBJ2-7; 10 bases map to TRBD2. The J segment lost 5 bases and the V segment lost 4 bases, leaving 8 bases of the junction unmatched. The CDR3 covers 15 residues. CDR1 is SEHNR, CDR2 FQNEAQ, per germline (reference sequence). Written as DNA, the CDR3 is TGTGCCAGCAGCTCACCGGGACTAGCGCTTAACGAGCAGTACTTC. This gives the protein CASSSPGLALNEQYF.

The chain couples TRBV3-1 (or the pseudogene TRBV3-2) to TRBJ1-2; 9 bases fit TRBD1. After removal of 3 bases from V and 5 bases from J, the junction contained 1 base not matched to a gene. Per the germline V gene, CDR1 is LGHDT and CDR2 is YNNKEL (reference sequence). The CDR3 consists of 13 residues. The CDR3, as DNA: TGTGCCAGCAGCCACGGGACAGGGTATGGCTACACCTTC. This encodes CASSHGTGYGYTF.

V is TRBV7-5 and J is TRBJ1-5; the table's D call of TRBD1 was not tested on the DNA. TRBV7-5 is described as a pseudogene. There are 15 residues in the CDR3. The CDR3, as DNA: TGTGTCAGAAGCTTACAGGGGGGACGCAATCAGCCCCAGCATTTT. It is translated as CVRSLQGGRNQPQHF.

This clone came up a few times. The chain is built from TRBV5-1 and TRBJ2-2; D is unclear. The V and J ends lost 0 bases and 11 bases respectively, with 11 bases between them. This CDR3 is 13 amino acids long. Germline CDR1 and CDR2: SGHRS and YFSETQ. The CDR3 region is CASSLARVSELFF. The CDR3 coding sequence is TGCGCCAGCAGCTTGGCCAGAGTCTCCGAGCTGTTTTTT. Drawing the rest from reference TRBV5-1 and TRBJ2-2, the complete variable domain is KAGVTQTPRYLIKTRGQQVTLSCSPISGHRSVSWYQQTPGQGLQFLFEYFSETQRNKGNFPGRFSGRQFSNSRSEMNVSTLELGDSALYLCASSLARVSELFFGEGSRLTVL.

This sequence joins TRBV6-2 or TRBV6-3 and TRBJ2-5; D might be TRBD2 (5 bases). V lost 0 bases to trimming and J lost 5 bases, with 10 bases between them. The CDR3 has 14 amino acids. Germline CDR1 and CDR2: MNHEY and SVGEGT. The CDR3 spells CASSYSLAGETQYF. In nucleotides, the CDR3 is TGTGCCAGCAGTTACTCGCTAGCCGGGGAGACCCAGTACTTC.

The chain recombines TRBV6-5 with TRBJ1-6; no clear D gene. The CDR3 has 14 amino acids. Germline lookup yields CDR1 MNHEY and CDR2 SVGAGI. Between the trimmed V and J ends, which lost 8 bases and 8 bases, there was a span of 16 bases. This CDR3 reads CASSPDTLDSPLHF. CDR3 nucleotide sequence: TGTGCCAGCTCCCCAGACACCCTGGATTCACCCCTCCACTTT.

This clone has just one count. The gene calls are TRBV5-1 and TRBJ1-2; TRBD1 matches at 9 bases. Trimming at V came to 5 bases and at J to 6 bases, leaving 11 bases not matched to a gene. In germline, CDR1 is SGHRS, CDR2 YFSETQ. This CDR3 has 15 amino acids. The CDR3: CASRLIQGAAHGYTF. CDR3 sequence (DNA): TGCGCCAGCAGATTGATACAGGGGGCCGCCCATGGCTACACCTTC. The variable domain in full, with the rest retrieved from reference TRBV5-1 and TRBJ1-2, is KAGVTQTPRYLIKTRGQQVTLSCSPISGHRSVSWYQQTPGQGLQFLFEYFSETQRNKGNFPGRFSGRQFSNSRSEMNVSTLELGDSALYLCASRLIQGAAHGYTFGSGTRLTVV.